This TCR beta chain came from a study of regulatory T cells in long-lasting Graves disease. Study summary: Persistence in Graves' disease required over 5 years of antithyroid drugs plus positive TSH receptor antibodies.

The time point here: persistent/refractory GD, antithyroid drugs over 5 years with positive TRAb. RNA isolated from PBMCs was used to make the TCR library. Combining iRepertoire HTBI primers with Arm-PCR of CDR3 regions, the authors built TCR beta libraries. Original processing notes: Samples jointly harbored fewer than 65 TRBV and more than eleven TRBJ segments. TCRdb ran MiXCR on the multiplex PCR reads and lists one entry per CDR3 protein. The V and J calls follow TCRdb's processing rather than the paper's. Altogether around 300,000 distinct CDR3 sequences are present, roughly a fifth being singletons, with the ten largest covering approximately 53%. Trimming removed 1 base from V and 2 bases from J; junction bases left unmatched: 12. Germline V gene data show CDR1 as DFQATT and CDR2 as SNEGSKA (reference sequence). The CDR3 extends over 20 amino acids.

This TCR was sampled from a female donor with Graves disease. V is TRBV20-1 and J is TRBJ2-3, with 16 bases lining up with TRBD2. This material consisted of peripheral blood mononuclear cells (PBMCs), taken when the disease was refractory, from a patient treated with antithyroid drugs. In DNA form, the CDR3 reads TGCAGTGCTAGAGCCGAAACCGGGACTAGCGGGAGGGCCCTCACAGATACGCAGTATTTT. Encoded protein: CSARAETGTSGRALTDTQYF.